This TCR beta chain was documented in a study of T cell changes during pregnancy in multiple sclerosis (dated by TCRdb to 2018 to 2020). Context from the whole study: The study looked at changes in the T cell repertoire across pregnancy in women with multiple sclerosis.

With respect to this clone: No antigen is known for it. No quality values exist for individual bases; no much larger clone is one base distant.

The library was made by the immunoSEQ multiplex PCR assay. The source is immuneACCESS, and TCRdb retained only in-frame sequences with V and J called. Part of the clones is not carried over; for the studies checked, unresolved V genes explain less than half of this, and the remainder is unexplained. This sample holds approximately 60,000 clones; 91% were observed only once. Around 0.81% of the sample is taken by the ten largest. This TCR was recovered from a female donor with multiple sclerosis, enrolled in a pregnancy study. The specimen was peripheral blood, collected before pregnancy.

In nucleotides, the sequence is TGTGCCATCAGTGTAAGCGGGGGGGCTCGCGAGACCCAGTACTTC. Its coded protein is CAISVSGGARETQYF. The chain joins TRBV10-3 to TRBJ2-5, with 10 central nucleotides matching TRBD2. V lost 4 bases and J lost 5 bases, and the count of bases not matched to a germline gene is 7. From cysteine to phenylalanine, the CDR3 is 15 amino acids long. Left in the record is the CDR3 DNA by itself, 45 bases read in frame from the first base. CDR1 and CDR2, looked up from the germline V gene, are ENHRY and SYGVKD.